This T cell receptor (beta chain) originates from a study of T cell changes during pregnancy in multiple sclerosis. This clone was detected once. V was clipped by 3 bases and J by 0 bases, with 8 bases between them. From germline, CDR1 is SQVTM and CDR2 ANQGSEA. CDR3 length: 14 amino acids. Sequenced by immunoSEQ multiplex PCR; TCRdb stores in-frame clones only, minus some. The sample lists 85,000 to 90,000 clones, approximately 95% seen once, with about 1.7% in the top ten. Sequences were derived from peripheral blood, sampled after pregnancy. The chain has TRBV29-1 and TRBJ2-2, with a possible D match to TRBD2 (5 bases). This TCR derives from a female donor in good health, enrolled as a control in a pregnancy study. CDR3 nucleotide sequence: TGCAGCGTTGAGGGTAGCGCGAACACCGGGGAGCTGTTTTTT. It is translated as CSVEGSANTGELFF.